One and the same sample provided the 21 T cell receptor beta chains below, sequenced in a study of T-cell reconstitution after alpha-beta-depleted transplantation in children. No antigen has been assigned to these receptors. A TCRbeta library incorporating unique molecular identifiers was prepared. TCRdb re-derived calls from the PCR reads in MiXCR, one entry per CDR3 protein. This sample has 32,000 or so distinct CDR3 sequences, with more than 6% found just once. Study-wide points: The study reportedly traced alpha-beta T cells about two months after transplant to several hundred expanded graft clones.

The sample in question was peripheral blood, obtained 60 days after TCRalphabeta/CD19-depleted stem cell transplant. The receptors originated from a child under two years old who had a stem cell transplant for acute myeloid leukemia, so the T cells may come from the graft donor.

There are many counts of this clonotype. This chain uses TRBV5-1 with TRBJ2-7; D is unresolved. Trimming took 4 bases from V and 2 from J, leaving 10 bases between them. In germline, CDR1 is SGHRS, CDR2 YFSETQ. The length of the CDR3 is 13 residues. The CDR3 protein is CASSAGPTYEQYF. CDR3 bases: TGCGCCAGCAGCGCCGGACCGACCTACGAGCAGTACTTC.

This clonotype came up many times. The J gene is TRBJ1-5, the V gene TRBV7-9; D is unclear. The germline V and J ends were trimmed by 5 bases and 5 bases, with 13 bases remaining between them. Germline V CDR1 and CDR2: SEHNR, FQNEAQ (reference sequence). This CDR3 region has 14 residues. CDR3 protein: CASSDGVGDQPQHF. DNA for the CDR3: TGTGCCAGCAGCGACGGAGTAGGCGATCAGCCCCAGCATTTT.

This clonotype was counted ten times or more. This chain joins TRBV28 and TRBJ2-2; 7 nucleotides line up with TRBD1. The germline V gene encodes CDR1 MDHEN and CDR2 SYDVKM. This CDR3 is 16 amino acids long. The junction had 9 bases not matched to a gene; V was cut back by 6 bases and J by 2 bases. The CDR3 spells CASRDPGQINTGELFF. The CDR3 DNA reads TGTGCCAGCAGAGATCCGGGACAGATAAACACCGGGGAGCTGTTTTTT. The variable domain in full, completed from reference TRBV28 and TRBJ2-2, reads DVKVTQSSRYLVKRTGEKVFLECVQDMDHENMFWYRQDPGLGLRLIYFSYDVKMKEKGDIPEGYSVSREKKERFSLILESASTNQTSMYLCASRDPGQINTGELFFGEGSRLTVL.

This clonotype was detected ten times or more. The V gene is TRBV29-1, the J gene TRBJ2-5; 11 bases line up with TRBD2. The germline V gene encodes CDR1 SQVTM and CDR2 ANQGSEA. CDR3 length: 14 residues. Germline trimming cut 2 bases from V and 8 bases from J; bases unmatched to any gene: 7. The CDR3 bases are TGCAGCGTTGAATTGCTAGCGGGGGGTGAAACCCAGTACTTC. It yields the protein CSVELLAGGETQYF. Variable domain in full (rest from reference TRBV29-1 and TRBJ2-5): SAVISQKPSRDICQRGTSLTIQCQVDSQVTMMFWYRQQPGQSLTLIATANQGSEATYESGFVIDKFPISRPNLTFSTLTVSNMSPEDSSIYLCSVELLAGGETQYFGPGTRLLVL.

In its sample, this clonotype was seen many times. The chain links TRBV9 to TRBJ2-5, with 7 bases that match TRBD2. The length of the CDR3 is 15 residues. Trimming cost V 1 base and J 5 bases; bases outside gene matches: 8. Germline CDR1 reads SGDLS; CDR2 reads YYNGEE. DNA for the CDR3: TGTGCCAGCAGCGTACTAGCGGCCCGAGGGGAGACCCAGTACTTC. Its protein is CASSVLAARGETQYF.

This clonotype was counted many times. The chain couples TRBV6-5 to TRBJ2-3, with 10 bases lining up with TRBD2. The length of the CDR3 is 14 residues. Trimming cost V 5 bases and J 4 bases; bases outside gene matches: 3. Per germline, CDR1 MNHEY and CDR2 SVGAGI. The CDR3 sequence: CASSPSGGADTQYF. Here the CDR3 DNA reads TGTGCCAGCAGTCCCAGCGGGGGGGCAGATACGCAGTATTTT.

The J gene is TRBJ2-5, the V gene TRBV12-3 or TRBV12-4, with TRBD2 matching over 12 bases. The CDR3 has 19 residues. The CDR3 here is CTRSTGLAGRTGHQETQYF. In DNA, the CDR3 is TGTACCCGCAGTACCGGACTAGCGGGAAGGACTGGGCACCAAGAGACCCAGTACTTC.

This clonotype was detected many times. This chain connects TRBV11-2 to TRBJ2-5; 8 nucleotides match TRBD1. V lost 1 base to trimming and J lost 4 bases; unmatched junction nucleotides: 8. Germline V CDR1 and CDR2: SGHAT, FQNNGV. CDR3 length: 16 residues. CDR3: CASSLGTGLGGETQYF. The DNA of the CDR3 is TGTGCCAGCAGCTTAGGGACAGGGCTGGGAGGAGAGACCCAGTACTTC.

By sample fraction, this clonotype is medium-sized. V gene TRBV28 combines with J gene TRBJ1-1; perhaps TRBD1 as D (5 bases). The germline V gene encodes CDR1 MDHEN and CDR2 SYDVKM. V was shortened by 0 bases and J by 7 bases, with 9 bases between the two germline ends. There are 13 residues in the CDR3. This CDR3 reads CASSLWGEGEAFF. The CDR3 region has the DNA TGTGCCAGCAGTTTATGGGGGGAAGGTGAAGCTTTCTTT.

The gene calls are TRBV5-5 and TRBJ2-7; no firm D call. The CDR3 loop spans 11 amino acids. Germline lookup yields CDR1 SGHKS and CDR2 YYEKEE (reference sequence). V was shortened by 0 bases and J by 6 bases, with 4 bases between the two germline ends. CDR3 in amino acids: CASSLDGEQYF. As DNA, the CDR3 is TGTGCCAGCAGCTTGGATGGCGAGCAGTACTTC. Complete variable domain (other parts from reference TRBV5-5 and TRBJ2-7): DAGVTQSPTHLIKTRGQQVTLRCSPISGHKSVSWYQQVLGQGPQFIFQYYEKEERGRGNFPDRFSARQFPNYSSELNVNALLLGDSALYLCASSLDGEQYFGPGTRLTVT.

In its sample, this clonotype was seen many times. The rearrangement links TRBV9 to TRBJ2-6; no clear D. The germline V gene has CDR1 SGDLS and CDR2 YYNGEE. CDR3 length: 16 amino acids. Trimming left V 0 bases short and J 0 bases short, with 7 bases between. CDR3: CASSVVGSSGANVLTF. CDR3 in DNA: TGTGCCAGCAGCGTAGTAGGCAGCTCTGGGGCCAACGTCCTGACTTTC.

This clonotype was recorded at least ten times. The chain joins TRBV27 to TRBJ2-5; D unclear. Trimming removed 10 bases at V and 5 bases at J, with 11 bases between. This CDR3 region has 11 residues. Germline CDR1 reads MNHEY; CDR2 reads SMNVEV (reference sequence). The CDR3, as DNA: TGTGCCACCTCCCTGGGGGAGACCCAGTACTTC. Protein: CATSLGETQYF.

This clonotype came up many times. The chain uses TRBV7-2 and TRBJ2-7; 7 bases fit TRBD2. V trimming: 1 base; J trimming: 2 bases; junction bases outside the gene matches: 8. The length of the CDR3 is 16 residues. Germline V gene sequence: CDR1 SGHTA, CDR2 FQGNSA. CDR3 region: CASSLVRAGVTYEQYF. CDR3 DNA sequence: TGTGCCAGCAGCTTAGTCCGGGCGGGGGTCACCTACGAGCAGTACTTC.

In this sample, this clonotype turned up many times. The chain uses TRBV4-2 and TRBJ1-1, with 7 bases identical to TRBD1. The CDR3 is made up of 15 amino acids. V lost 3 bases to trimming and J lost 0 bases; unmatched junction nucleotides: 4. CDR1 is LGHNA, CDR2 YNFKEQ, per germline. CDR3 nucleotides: TGTGCCAGCAGCCATTGGGGACAGATGAACACTGAAGCTTTCTTT. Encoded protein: CASSHWGQMNTEAFF.

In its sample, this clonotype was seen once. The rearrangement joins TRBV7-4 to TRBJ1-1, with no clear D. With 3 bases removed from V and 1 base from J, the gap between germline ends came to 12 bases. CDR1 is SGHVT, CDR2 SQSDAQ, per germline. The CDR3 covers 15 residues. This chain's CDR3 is CASSFYWRENTEAFF. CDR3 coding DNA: TGTGCCAGCAGCTTTTATTGGAGGGAGAACACTGAAGCTTTCTTT.

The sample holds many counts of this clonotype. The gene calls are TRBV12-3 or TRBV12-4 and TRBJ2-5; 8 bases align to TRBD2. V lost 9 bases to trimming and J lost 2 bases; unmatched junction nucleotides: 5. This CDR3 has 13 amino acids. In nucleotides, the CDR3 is TGTGCCAGTAGCGGGGTATTACAAGAGACCCAGTACTTC. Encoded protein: CASSGVLQETQYF.

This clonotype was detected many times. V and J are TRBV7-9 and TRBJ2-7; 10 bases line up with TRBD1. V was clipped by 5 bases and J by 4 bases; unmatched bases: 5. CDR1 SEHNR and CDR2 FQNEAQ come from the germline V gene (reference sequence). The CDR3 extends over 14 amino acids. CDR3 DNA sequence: TGTGCCAGCAGCGTGGGACAGGGGAAGTACGAGCAGTACTTC. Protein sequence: CASSVGQGKYEQYF.

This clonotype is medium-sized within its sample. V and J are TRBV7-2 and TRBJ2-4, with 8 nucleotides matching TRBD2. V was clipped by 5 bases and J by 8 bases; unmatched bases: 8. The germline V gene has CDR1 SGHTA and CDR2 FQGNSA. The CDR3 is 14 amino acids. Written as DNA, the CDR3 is TGTGCCAGCAGCCCCGGGACTAGGAGGCACATTCAGTACTTC. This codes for CASSPGTRRHIQYF.

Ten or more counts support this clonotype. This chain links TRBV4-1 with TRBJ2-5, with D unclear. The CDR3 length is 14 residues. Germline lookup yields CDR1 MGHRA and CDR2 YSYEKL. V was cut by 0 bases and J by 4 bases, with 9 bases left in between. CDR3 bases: TGCGCCAGCAGCCAAGATCCGCGACCAGAGACCCAGTACTTC. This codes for CASSQDPRPETQYF.

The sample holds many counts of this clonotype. The DNA of the CDR3 is TGTGCCAGCACCCACGGGGGGACGGGGGAGCAGTACTTC. It is translated as CASTHGGTGEQYF. V is TRBV6-5 and J is TRBJ2-7; 7 nucleotides match TRBD2. The CDR3 runs to 13 residues. J was trimmed by 7 bases and V by 7 bases; bases with no gene match: 10. Germline-derived CDR1 and CDR2 are MNHEY and SVGAGI.

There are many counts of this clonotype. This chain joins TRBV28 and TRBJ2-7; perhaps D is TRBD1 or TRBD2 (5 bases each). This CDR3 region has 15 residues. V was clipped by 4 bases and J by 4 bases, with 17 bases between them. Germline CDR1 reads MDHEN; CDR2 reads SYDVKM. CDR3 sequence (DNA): TGTGCCAGCAGTTCCTCCGGGACCTCGTATTACGAGCAGTACTTC. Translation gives CASSSSGTSYYEQYF.